This T cell receptor beta chain stems from a study of T cells in localized non-small cell lung cancer. Produced via immunoSEQ multiplex PCR; TCRdb's table is partial and in-frame only. Of almost 40,000 clones in the sample, 70% to 80% were seen once. Germline V lookup: CDR1 MNHNS, CDR2 SASEGT. Germline trimming cut 4 bases from V and 0 bases from J; bases unmatched to any gene: 9. This CDR3 has 17 residues. The TCR comes from a woman between 35 and 75 years old with stage II squamous cell lung carcinoma. Sequencing was performed on PBMCs, taken before any cancer treatment. This chain joins TRBV6-1 and TRBJ1-3, with TRBD1 matching over 7 bases. The CDR3 is CASSVWARGVSGNTIYF. The CDR3 DNA follows: TGTGCCAGCAGTGTTTGGGCCAGGGGGGTCTCTGGAAACACCATATATTTT.